This T cell receptor beta chain was sequenced for a study of cytomegalovirus exposure and HLA in healthy donors. Across the whole study: Among the 300 to 500 donors who were genotyped, about 86% fell in the genetic ancestry cluster that is associated with self-reported Caucasian donors.

Germline V CDR1 and CDR2: SNHLY, FYNNEI. The J segment lost 8 bases and the V segment lost 7 bases, leaving 13 bases of the junction unmatched. CDR3 length equals 15 residues. Concerning this clone itself: Its antigen is not known.

Study-level findings and limits: HLA alleles showed associations with about 15,000 TCR beta sequences in a later analysis, at a 0.05 false discovery rate. Links to common viral pathogens appeared, in a later analysis, for several of the most significant clusters.

Primers for the PCR totalled 60 Vbeta and 13 Jbeta. Original processing notes: Later, 65 million to 90 million unique TCR beta chains were counted in an analysis, and approximately 10 million of them were shared. Assay: immunoSEQ multiplex PCR; the TCRdb copy retains only in-frame clones and omits some. V and J calls and clone size are given by that table; D and trimming were obtained from the DNA. The sample shows fewer than 200,000 clones, roughly 80% of them seen only once. This clonotype was sampled from a woman between 50 and 59 years old in good health and CMV-seropositive. Specimen: PBMCs. J is TRBJ1-2 and V is TRBV2; 10 bases align to TRBD1. This CDR3 reads CASKPSGTGAGGYTF. As DNA, the CDR3 is TGTGCCAGCAAGCCGTCGGGGACAGGGGCCGGCGGCTACACCTTC.